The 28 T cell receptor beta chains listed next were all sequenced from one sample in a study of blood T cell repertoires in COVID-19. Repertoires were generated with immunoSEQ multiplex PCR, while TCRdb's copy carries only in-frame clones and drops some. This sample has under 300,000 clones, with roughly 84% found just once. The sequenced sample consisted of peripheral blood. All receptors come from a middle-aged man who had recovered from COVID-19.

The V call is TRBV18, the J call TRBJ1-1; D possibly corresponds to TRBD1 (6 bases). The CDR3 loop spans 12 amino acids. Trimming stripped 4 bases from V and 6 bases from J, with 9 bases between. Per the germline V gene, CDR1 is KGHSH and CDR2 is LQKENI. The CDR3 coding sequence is TGTGCCAGCTCACGACAGGTATCTGAAGCTTTCTTT. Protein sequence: CASSRQVSEAFF.

The CDR3 DNA is TGTGCCAGCACCCCTTTAACAGCTAACACTGAAGCTTTCTTT. Protein product: CASTPLTANTEAFF. The V and J genes are TRBV6-2 or TRBV6-3 and TRBJ1-1; D is unresolved. The length of the CDR3 is 14 residues. Germline CDR1 and CDR2: MNHEY and SVGEGT. With 7 bases removed from V and 2 bases from J, the gap between germline ends came to 14 bases.

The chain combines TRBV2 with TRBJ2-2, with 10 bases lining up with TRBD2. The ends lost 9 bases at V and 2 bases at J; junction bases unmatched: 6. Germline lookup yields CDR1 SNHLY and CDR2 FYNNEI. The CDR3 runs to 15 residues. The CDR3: CASRSGGRNTGELFF. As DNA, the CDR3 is TGTGCCAGTCGTAGCGGGGGGCGAAACACCGGGGAGCTGTTTTTT.

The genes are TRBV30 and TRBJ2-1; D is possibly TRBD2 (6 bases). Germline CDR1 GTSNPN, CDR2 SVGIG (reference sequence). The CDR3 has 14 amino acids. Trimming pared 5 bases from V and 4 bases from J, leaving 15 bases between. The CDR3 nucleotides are TGTGCCTGGGCCCATGGTAGCGGATACAATGAGCAGTTCTTC. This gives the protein CAWAHGSGYNEQFF.

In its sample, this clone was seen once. The CDR3 DNA follows: TGTGCTAGTGGTTTGGTACCCCTCGGGACTAGCATACAAGAGACCCAGTACTTC. It yields the protein CASGLVPLGTSIQETQYF. The chain combines TRBV12-5 with TRBJ2-5; 9 nucleotides match TRBD2. CDR3 length: 18 residues. Trimming at V came to 0 bases and at J to 2 bases, leaving 10 bases not matched to a gene. Germline assignment: CDR1 LGHNT and CDR2 FRNRAP. Based on the CDR3 plus reference TRBV12-5 and TRBJ2-5, the full variable domain is DARVTQTPRHKVTEMGQEVTMRCQPILGHNTVFWYRQTMMQGLELLAYFRNRAPLDDSGMPKDRFSAEMPDATLATLKIQPSEPRDSAVYFCASGLVPLGTSIQETQYFGPGTRLLVL.

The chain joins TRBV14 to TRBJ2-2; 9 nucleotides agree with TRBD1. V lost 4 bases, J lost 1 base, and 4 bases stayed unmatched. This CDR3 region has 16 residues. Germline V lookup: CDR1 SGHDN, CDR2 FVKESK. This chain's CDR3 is CASSPWTGENTGELFF. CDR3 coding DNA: TGTGCCAGCAGCCCGTGGACAGGGGAGAACACCGGGGAGCTGTTTTTT.

The CDR3 reads CASSFSEVQPQHF. The CDR3, as DNA: TGTGCCAGCAGTTTTTCGGAGGTTCAGCCCCAGCATTTT. V gene TRBV27 combines with J gene TRBJ1-5; no definite D call. The CDR3 length is 13 residues. The ends were cut back, 3 bases at V and 6 bases at J, with 9 bases in the middle. In germline, CDR1 is MNHEY, CDR2 SMNVEV (reference sequence).

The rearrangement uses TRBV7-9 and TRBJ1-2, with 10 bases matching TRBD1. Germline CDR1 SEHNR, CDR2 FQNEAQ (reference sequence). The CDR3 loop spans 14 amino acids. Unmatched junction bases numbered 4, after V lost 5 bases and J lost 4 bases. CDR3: CASSRQGAGYGYTF. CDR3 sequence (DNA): TGTGCCAGCAGCCGACAGGGGGCTGGCTATGGCTACACCTTC.

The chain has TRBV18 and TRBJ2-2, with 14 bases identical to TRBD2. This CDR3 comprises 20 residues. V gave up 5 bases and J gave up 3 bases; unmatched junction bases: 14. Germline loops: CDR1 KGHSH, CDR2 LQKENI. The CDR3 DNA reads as TGTGCCAGCTCAAAAGGGATCGGACTAGCGGGAGGCTCCGACACCGGGGAGCTGTTTTTT. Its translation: CASSKGIGLAGGSDTGELFF.

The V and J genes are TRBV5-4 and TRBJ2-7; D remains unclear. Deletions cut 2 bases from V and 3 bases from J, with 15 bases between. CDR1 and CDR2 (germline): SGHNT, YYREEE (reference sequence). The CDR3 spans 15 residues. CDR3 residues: CASSLAPSFHYEQYF. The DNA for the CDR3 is TGTGCCAGCAGCTTAGCGCCCTCATTCCACTACGAGCAGTACTTC.

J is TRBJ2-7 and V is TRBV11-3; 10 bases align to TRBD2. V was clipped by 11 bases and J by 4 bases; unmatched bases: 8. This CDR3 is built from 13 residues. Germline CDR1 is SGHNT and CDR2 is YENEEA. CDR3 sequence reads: CASRLAGDYEQYF. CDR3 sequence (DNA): TGTGCCTCCCGGCTAGCGGGGGATTACGAGCAGTACTTC.

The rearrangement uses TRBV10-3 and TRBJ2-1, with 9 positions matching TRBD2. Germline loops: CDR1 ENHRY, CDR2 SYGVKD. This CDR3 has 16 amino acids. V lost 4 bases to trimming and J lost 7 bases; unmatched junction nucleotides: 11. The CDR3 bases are TGTGCCATCAGTGCTGTAGCCGCGGGAGGGAGGAATGAGCAGTTCTTC. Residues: CAISAVAAGGRNEQFF.

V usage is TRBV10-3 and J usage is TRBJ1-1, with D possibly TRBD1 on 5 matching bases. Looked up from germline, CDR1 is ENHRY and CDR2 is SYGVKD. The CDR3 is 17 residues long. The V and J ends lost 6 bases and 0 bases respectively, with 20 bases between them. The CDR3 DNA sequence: TGTGCCATCAGCCCTAGTTTCGGTGCAGGGATGAACACTGAAGCTTTCTTT. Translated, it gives CAISPSFGAGMNTEAFF.

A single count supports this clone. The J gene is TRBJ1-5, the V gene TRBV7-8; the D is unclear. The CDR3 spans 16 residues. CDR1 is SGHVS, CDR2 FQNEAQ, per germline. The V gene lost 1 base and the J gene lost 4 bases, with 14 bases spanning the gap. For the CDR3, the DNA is TGTGCCAGCAGCTTAGTACCCCCTAGGCAGAATCAGCCCCAGCATTTT. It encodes CASSLVPPRQNQPQHF.

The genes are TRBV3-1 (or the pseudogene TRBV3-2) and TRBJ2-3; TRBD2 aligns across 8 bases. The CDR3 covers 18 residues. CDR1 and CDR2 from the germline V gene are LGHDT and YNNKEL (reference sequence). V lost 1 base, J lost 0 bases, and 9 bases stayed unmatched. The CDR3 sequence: CASSQVSVAGLSTDTQYF. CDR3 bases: TGTGCCAGCAGCCAAGTTAGCGTAGCGGGACTAAGCACAGATACGCAGTATTTT.

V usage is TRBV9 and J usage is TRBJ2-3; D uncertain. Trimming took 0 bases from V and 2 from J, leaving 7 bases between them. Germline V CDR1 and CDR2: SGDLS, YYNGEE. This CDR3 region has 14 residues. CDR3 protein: CASSVGLNTDTQYF. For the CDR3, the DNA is TGTGCCAGCAGCGTAGGGCTTAACACAGATACGCAGTATTTT.

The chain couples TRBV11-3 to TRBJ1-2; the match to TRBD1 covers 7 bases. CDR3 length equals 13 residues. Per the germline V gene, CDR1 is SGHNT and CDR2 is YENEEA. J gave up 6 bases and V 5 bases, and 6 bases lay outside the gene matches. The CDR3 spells CASSGGQRNGYTF. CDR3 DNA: TGTGCCAGCAGCGGGGGACAGCGGAATGGCTACACCTTC.

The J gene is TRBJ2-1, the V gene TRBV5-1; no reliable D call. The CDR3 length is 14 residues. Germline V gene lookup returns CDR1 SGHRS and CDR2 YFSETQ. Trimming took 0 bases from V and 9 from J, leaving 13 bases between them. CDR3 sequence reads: CASSLGSVSGEQFF. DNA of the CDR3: TGCGCCAGCAGCTTGGGTTCGGTATCGGGTGAGCAGTTCTTC.

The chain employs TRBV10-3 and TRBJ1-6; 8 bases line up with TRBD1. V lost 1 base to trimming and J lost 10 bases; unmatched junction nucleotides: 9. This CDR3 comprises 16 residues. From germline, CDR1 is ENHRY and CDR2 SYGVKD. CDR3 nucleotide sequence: TGTGCCATCAGTGAGTTCCAAGGACAGGGAACATCACCCCTCCACTTT. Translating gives CAISEFQGQGTSPLHF.

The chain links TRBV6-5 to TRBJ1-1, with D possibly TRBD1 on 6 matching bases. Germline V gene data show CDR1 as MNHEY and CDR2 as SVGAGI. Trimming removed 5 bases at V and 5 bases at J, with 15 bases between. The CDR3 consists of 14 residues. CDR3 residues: CASSQQGLGTEAFF. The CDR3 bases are TGTGCCAGCAGTCAACAGGGTCTGGGGACTGAAGCTTTCTTT.

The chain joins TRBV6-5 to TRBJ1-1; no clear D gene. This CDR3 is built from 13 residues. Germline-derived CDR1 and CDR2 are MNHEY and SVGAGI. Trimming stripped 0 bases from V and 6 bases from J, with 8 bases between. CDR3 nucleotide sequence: TGTGCCAGCAGTTACTCGCATTTAGCTGAAGCTTTCTTT. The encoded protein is CASSYSHLAEAFF.

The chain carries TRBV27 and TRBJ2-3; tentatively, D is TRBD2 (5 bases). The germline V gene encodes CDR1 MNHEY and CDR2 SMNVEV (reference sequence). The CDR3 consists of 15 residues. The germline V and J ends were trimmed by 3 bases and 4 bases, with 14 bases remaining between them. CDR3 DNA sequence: TGTGCCAGCAGTTTTCGGGGAGCGGCTCCAGATACGCAGTATTTT. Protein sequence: CASSFRGAAPDTQYF.

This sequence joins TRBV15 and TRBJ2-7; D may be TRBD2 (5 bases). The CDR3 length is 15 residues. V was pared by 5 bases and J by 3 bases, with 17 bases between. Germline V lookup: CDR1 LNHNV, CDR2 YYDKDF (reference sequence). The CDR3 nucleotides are TGTGCCACCAGCCGACCCCGTGAGGGAAACTACGAGCAGTACTTC. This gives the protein CATSRPREGNYEQYF.

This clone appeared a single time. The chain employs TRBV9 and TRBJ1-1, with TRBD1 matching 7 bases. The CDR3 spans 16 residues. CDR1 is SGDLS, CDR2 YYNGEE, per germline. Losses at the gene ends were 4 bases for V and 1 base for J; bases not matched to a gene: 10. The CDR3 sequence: CASSRIGQAKNTEAFF. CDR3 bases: TGTGCCAGCAGCCGGATAGGACAGGCAAAGAACACTGAAGCTTTCTTT. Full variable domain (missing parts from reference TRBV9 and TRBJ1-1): DSGVTQTPKHLITATGQRVTLRCSPRSGDLSVYWYQQSLDQGLQFLIQYYNGEERAKGNILERFSAQQFPDLHSELNLSSLELGDSALYFCASSRIGQAKNTEAFFGQGTRLTVV.

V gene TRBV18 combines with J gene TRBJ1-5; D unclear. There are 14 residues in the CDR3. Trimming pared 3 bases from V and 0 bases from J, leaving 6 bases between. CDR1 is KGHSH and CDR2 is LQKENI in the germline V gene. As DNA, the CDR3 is TGTGCCAGCTCACCGAGCTATAGCAATCAGCCCCAGCATTTT. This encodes CASSPSYSNQPQHF.

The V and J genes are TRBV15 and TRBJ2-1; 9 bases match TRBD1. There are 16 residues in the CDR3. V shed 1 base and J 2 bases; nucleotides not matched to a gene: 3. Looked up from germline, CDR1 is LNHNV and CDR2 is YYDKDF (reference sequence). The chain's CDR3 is CATSRGRQGAYNEQFF. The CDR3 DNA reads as TGTGCCACCAGCAGAGGTCGACAGGGGGCCTACAATGAGCAGTTCTTC.

CDR3 region: CASRPPLGRGFPIYF. The CDR3 DNA follows: TGTGCCAGCAGACCTCCCCTGGGCAGGGGTTTTCCCATATATTTT. V and J are TRBV7-2 and TRBJ1-3, with TRBD1 as a possible D gene (6 bases). The V gene's germline CDR1 is SGHTA and CDR2 FQGNSA. Trimming shortened V by 6 bases and J by 11 bases, and 23 bases separated the two germline ends. The CDR3 has 15 amino acids.

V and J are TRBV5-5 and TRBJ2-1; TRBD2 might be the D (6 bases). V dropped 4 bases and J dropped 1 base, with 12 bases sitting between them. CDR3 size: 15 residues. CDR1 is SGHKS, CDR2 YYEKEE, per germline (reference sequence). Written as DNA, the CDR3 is TGTGCCAGCAGCGTGACTAGTGGATCCTACAATGAGCAGTTCTTC. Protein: CASSVTSGSYNEQFF.